This entry describes one TCR beta chain. What it binds is not known. This sample was taken from a study of cytomegalovirus exposure and HLA in healthy donors. The protocol was immunoSEQ multiplex PCR, while the TCRdb copy is restricted to in-frame clones and leaves out a portion. The profile covers over 250,000 clones, with around 90% appearing a single time and over 1% taken by the ten largest. General study findings and limits: Confirmation in vitro established that three CMV-associated chains were specific for CMV antigens. Among TCR beta chains, those listed as cytomegalovirus-associated numbered about 150. A later analysis found first-cohort TCR clusters tended to co-occur in the 90 to 150 validation repertoires.

Germline CDR1 MNHEY, CDR2 SMNVEV (reference sequence). Trimming pared 0 bases from V and 8 bases from J, leaving 13 bases between. The CDR3 runs to 15 residues. The chain employs TRBV27 and TRBJ1-4, with a possible D match to TRBD1 (6 bases). Material for sequencing was PBMCs. This sequence was found in a woman aged 25 to 39 in good health and CMV-seropositive. The CDR3 DNA reads as TGTGCCAGCAGTTTATCGTGGGGGCGGCAAGAAAAACTGTTTTTT. This encodes CASSLSWGRQEKLFF.